Listed here is a single TCR beta chain. This entry is derived from a study of identifying expanded T cells in peripheral blood. Germline V gene lookup returns CDR1 LNHDA and CDR2 SQIVND (reference sequence). V shed 6 bases, J shed 8 bases, and the junction held 10 bases outside the gene matches. The CDR3 consists of 14 residues. Produced via immunoSEQ multiplex PCR; TCRdb's table is partial and in-frame only. The sample records about 100,000 clones, around nine tenths being singletons. The TCR sequence derives from a person aged 18-70 years in good health. The rearrangement joins TRBV19 to TRBJ2-4; TRBD1 matches at 7 bases. Source material: blood. The CDR3 DNA sequence: TGTGCCAGTAGATATCAAGGGGGCGCGGACATTCAGTACTTC. Its translation: CASRYQGGADIQYF.